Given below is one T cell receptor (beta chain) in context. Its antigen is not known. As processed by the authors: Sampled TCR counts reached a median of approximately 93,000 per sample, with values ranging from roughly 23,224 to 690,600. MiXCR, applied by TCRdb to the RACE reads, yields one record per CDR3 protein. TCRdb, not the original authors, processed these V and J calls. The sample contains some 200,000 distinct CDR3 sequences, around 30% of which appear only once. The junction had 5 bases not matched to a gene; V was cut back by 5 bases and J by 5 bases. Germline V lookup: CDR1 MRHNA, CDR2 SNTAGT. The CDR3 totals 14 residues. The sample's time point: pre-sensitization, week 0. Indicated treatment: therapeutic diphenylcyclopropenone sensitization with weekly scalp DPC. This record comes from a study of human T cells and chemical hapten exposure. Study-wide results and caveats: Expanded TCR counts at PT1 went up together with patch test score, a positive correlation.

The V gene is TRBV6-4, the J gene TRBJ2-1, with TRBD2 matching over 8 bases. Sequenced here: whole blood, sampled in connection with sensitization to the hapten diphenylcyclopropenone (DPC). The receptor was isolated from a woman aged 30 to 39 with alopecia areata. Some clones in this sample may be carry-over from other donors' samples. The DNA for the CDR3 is TGTGCCAGCAGTTATAGCGGGGATGACAATGAGCAGTTCTTC. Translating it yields CASSYSGDDNEQFF.